A single sample gave rise to the 14 T cell receptor beta chains below, sequenced in a study of T cells in Graves' hyperthyroidism and ophthalmopathy (dated by TCRdb to about 2019). Libraries were prepared through multiplex PCR. Sequenced on an Illumina HiSeq 2000. Amplification of TCR beta CDR3 regions was carried out from RNA transcripts. The TCR CDR3 was subjected to a first round of RT-PCR using the HTBI primer set and the Qiagen OneStep RT-PCR kit. Clones were called with MiXCR by TCRdb after fastp trimmed the public reads at Q25, and only in-frame beta chains were retained. Every entry covers one CDR3 protein and lists the most common genes and DNA from its rows. Recorded for this sample are over 450,000 distinct CDR3 sequences; roughly 18% of them occurred a single time. The ten largest clones add up to 17% of the sample. The sequenced sample was blood. The receptors shown here come from a woman younger than 35 with Graves' ophthalmopathy.

CDR3 DNA: TGCGCCAGCAGCTTGGCCGGGCCCGACCCAGATACGCAGTATTTT. Translating it yields CASSLAGPDPDTQYF. This chain connects TRBV5-1 to TRBJ2-3; D is unresolved. The germline V gene has CDR1 SGHRS and CDR2 YFSETQ. Trimming stripped 0 bases from V and 4 bases from J, with 12 bases between. This CDR3 region has 15 residues.

This clonotype was seen at least ten times. The CDR3 loop is CASSQDFPDTQYF. The CDR3 nucleotides read TGTGCCAGCAGCCAAGATTTCCCAGATACGCAGTATTTT. The chain employs TRBV3-1 and TRBJ2-3; D unresolved. Germline V gene lookup returns CDR1 LGHDT and CDR2 YNNKEL (reference sequence). Between the trimmed V and J ends, which lost 0 bases and 4 bases, there was a span of 5 bases. The CDR3 runs 13 residues.

This clonotype was observed at least ten times. The rearrangement uses TRBV20-1 and TRBJ1-1; 10 positions match TRBD1. After removal of 5 bases from V and 5 bases from J, the junction contained 5 bases not matched to a gene. The CDR3 contains 13 residues. Germline CDR1 is DFQATT and CDR2 is SNEGSKA (reference sequence). The chain's CDR3 is CSAGGQGITEAFF. CDR3 in DNA: TGCAGTGCTGGGGGACAGGGGATAACTGAAGCTTTCTTT.

This clonotype showed up many times. This rearrangement joins TRBV2 to TRBJ2-5; TRBD2 matches 9 bases. Trimming removed 3 bases from V and 5 bases from J; junction bases left unmatched: 7. The germline V gene has CDR1 SNHLY and CDR2 FYNNEI. The length of the CDR3 is 15 residues. CDR3 sequence: CASSEWREGHETQYF. CDR3 DNA sequence: TGTGCCAGCAGTGAGTGGCGGGAGGGCCACGAGACCCAGTACTTC.

The chain has TRBV6-2 or TRBV6-3 and TRBJ2-3; D possibly corresponds to TRBD2 (7 bases). CDR1 is MNHEY, CDR2 SVGEGT, per germline. Trimming removed 7 bases at V and 2 bases at J, with 13 bases between. The CDR3 is 14 residues long. CDR3 protein: CASTEGGNTDTQYF. As DNA, the CDR3 is TGTGCCAGCACCGAGGGGGGGAACACAGATACGCAGTATTTT.

This clonotype appeared many times. The rearrangement joins TRBV4-1 to TRBJ1-1, with TRBD1 matching over 9 bases. This CDR3 has 13 residues. Losses at the gene ends were 6 bases for V and 10 bases for J; bases not matched to a gene: 9. Germline V gene lookup returns CDR1 MGHRA and CDR2 YSYEKL. CDR3 nucleotide sequence: TGCGCCAGCAGACAAACAGGGGGCTGGGGAGCTTTCTTT. Its protein is CASRQTGGWGAFF.

V and J are TRBV2 and TRBJ2-4; 7 nucleotides match TRBD1. The V gene's germline CDR1 is SNHLY and CDR2 FYNNEI. Losses at the gene ends were 6 bases for V and 5 bases for J; bases not matched to a gene: 7. There are 14 residues in the CDR3. The DNA for the CDR3 is TGTGCCAGCAGGAAGGGGACAGTCCAAAACATTCAGTACTTC. Protein: CASRKGTVQNIQYF.

In this sample, this clonotype turned up many times. The chain recombines TRBV11-1 with TRBJ2-2; weak D call: TRBD1 (5 bases). V shed 1 base and J shed 9 bases, with 9 bases lying between them. The CDR3 is 13 amino acids. CDR1 is SGHAT, CDR2 FQDESV, per germline (reference sequence). The CDR3 spells CASSLDGARELFF. The CDR3 coding sequence is TGTGCCAGCAGCTTAGATGGGGCTCGGGAGCTGTTTTTT.

This clonotype has ten or more counts. In DNA form, the CDR3 reads TGTGCCAGCAACTCGGAAGGGAACCACGAGCAGTACTTC. This encodes CASNSEGNHEQYF. This rearrangement joins TRBV2 to TRBJ2-7, with D uncertain. The CDR3 has 13 amino acids. Looked up from germline, CDR1 is SNHLY and CDR2 is FYNNEI. Deletions cut 7 bases from V and 5 bases from J, with 15 bases between.

This sequence joins TRBV5-6 and TRBJ2-7; the D is unclear. Per germline, CDR1 SGHDT and CDR2 YYEEEE. Deletions cut 1 base from V and 0 bases from J, with 8 bases between. CDR3 length: 14 residues. The CDR3 sequence: CASSLFTSSYEQYF. The CDR3 DNA reads TGTGCCAGCAGCTTGTTCACGAGCTCCTACGAGCAGTACTTC.

The chain combines TRBV18 with TRBJ2-5; unclear D gene. The germline CDR1 and CDR2 sequences are KGHSH and LQKENI. Trimming shortened V by 0 bases and J by 2 bases, and 7 bases separated the two germline ends. CDR3 length equals 14 residues. The CDR3 here is CASSPPSSQETQYF. DNA of the CDR3: TGTGCCAGCTCACCACCGTCGTCACAAGAGACCCAGTACTTC.

The table lists this clonotype with many counts. This chain joins TRBV12-3 or TRBV12-4 and TRBJ2-7; no clear D. V shed 1 base and J shed 0 bases, with 10 bases lying between them. CDR3 length equals 15 residues. The DNA of the CDR3 is TGTGCCAGCAGTTTAGGGCAATCGAGCTCCTACGAGCAGTACTTC. It translates to CASSLGQSSSYEQYF.

This clonotype was recorded at least ten times. The rearrangement joins TRBV6-1 to TRBJ1-2; TRBD1 matches 9 bases. CDR3 length: 13 residues. V was clipped by 6 bases and J by 5 bases; unmatched bases: 4. Germline loops: CDR1 MNHNS, CDR2 SASEGT. The CDR3 bases are TGTGCCAGCAGCCGGGACAGGGAGTATGGCTACACCTTC. Protein: CASSRDREYGYTF.

The chain employs TRBV2 and TRBJ1-5; 8 positions match TRBD1. CDR1 is SNHLY, CDR2 FYNNEI, per germline. Losses at the gene ends were 6 bases for V and 2 bases for J; bases not matched to a gene: 6. The CDR3 spans 15 residues. The CDR3 DNA follows: TGTGCCAGCAGAGAGGACAGGGTCGGCAATCAGCCCCAGCATTTT. It yields the protein CASREDRVGNQPQHF.